This T cell receptor beta chain was sequenced for a study of Graves' ophthalmopathy and Graves' hyperthyroidism. A diagnosis was made from clinical symptoms together with serum thyroxine, TRAb, thyroid ultrasound and orbital computed tomography. This clonotype has more than one count but fewer than ten. CDR3 regions of TCR beta were amplified from RNA transcripts. Scientists carried out first-round RT-PCR using HTBI primers and then a second-round multiplex PCR. TCRdb recomputed calls from the multiplex PCR reads with MiXCR, one row per CDR3 protein. The table includes around 1.1 million distinct CDR3 sequences, 36% detected once. Per the germline V gene, CDR1 is ENHRY and CDR2 is SYGVKD. The CDR3 extends over 11 amino acids. V was clipped by 6 bases and J by 8 bases, with 7 bases between them.

The TCR comes from an adult man with Graves' hyperthyroidism. The V gene is TRBV10-3, the J gene TRBJ2-2; D is ambiguous. Sequencing was performed on peripheral blood or thyroid tissue (not recorded which). CDR3 nucleotide sequence: TGTGCCATCAGAGACCGGGGGGAGCTGTTTTTT. Its translation is CAIRDRGELFF.